The 17 T cell receptor beta chains listed next were all sequenced from one sample in a study of blood T cells in healthy people across ages. It was with a sample-barcoded 5' primer and a J-beta primer mix that a second PCR of roughly 7 to 12 cycles was run. TCRdb reprocessed the 5' RACE reads with MiXCR, giving one entry per CDR3 protein. This sample has some 1.5 million distinct CDR3 sequences; roughly 28% occur once, and the top ten carry more than 6%. Material for sequencing was blood. The receptors stem from a woman aged 25 to 45 in good health.

The chain recombines TRBV30 with TRBJ1-1; TRBD1 is a possible D gene (5 bases). Germline V CDR1 and CDR2: GTSNPN, SVGIG (reference sequence). The ends were cut back, 5 bases at V and 4 bases at J, with 11 bases in the middle. The CDR3 covers 12 residues. CDR3 sequence: CAWGTRVTEAFF. The CDR3 coding sequence is TGTGCCTGGGGTACCAGGGTCACTGAAGCTTTCTTT.

The V call is TRBV7-3, the J call TRBJ2-5; tentative D call: TRBD1 (6 bases). With 3 bases removed from V and 2 bases from J, the gap between germline ends came to 13 bases. This CDR3 is 15 amino acids long. Germline V gene sequence: CDR1 SGHTA, CDR2 FQGTGA. Written as DNA, the CDR3 is TGTGCCAGCAGCTTGCAGGGGAGAGATCAAGAGACCCAGTACTTC. This gives the protein CASSLQGRDQETQYF.

This clonotype was found a few times. This sequence joins TRBV28 and TRBJ2-4, with a weak D call TRBD2 (6 bases). The CDR3 contains 15 residues. V lost 6 bases, J lost 0 bases, and 12 bases lay in between. The V gene's germline CDR1 is MDHEN and CDR2 SYDVKM. The CDR3 DNA follows: TGTGCCAGCAGCTATAGCGGTCTAGCCAAAAACATTCAGTACTTC. It codes for CASSYSGLAKNIQYF.

This clonotype was found many times. The chain uses TRBV7-2 and TRBJ2-3; D remains ambiguous. Germline loops: CDR1 SGHTA, CDR2 FQGNSA. The CDR3 is 14 residues long. V gave up 1 base and J gave up 2 bases, with 7 bases separating them. The CDR3 spells CASSLVGFTDTQYF. CDR3 DNA: TGTGCCAGCAGCTTAGTCGGATTCACAGATACGCAGTATTTT.

J is TRBJ2-3 and V is TRBV3-1, with TRBD1 identical over 11 bases. With 3 bases clipped from V and 7 bases from J, the junction kept 3 bases outside the gene matches. Germline V CDR1 and CDR2: LGHDT, YNNKEL (reference sequence). The CDR3 runs to 14 residues. The CDR3 DNA reads as TGTGCCAGCAGCCAGGGGGACAGGGGGAATACGCAGTATTTT. Its protein is CASSQGDRGNTQYF.

This rearrangement joins TRBV10-3 to TRBJ2-5; D is undetermined. CDR3 length: 9 residues. The ends were cut back, 11 bases at V and 5 bases at J, with 6 bases in the middle. Looked up from germline, CDR1 is ENHRY and CDR2 is SYGVKD. The CDR3: CAERETQYF. The CDR3 nucleotides read TGTGCCGAGAGGGAGACCCAGTACTTC.

This clonotype was observed a few times. The J gene is TRBJ2-1, the V gene TRBV29-1; D not resolved. The CDR3 loop spans 13 amino acids. V dropped 1 base and J dropped 7 bases, with 11 bases sitting between them. From germline, CDR1 is SQVTM and CDR2 ANQGSEA. Here the CDR3 DNA reads TGCAGCGTTGAAGCAGGCCTTGGGAATGAGCAGTTCTTC. It translates to CSVEAGLGNEQFF.

This clonotype has ten or more counts. The rearrangement joins TRBV5-1 to TRBJ2-1; D may be TRBD1 or TRBD2 (5 bases each). The germline V and J ends were trimmed by 4 bases and 0 bases, with 14 bases remaining between them. CDR1 and CDR2 from the germline V gene are SGHRS and YFSETQ. The CDR3 consists of 16 residues. The CDR3 region is CASSPQGAVSYNEQFF. The CDR3 bases are TGCGCCAGCAGCCCCCAGGGAGCGGTCTCCTACAATGAGCAGTTCTTC.

This sequence joins TRBV7-2 and TRBJ2-7, with D maybe TRBD2 (6 bases). The J call may be wrong; the DNA end is better matched by TRBJ2-5. CDR1 SGHTA and CDR2 FQGNSA come from the germline V gene. The CDR3 sequence is 15 residues long. CDR3 loop: CASSTRRDLRGTQYF. The CDR3 DNA reads as TGTGCCAGCAGCACCCGGAGGGACCTGAGAGGGACCCAGTACTTC.

This clonotype was found a few times. This chain connects TRBV5-1 to TRBJ2-7; 12 bases map to TRBD1. Looked up from germline, CDR1 is SGHRS and CDR2 is YFSETQ. This CDR3 spans 15 amino acids. V lost 3 bases to trimming and J lost 7 bases; unmatched junction nucleotides: 8. This chain's CDR3 is CASSSGTGGLREQYF. The CDR3 DNA reads as TGCGCCAGCAGCTCGGGGACAGGGGGCTTGAGGGAGCAGTACTTC.

This chain links TRBV12-5 with TRBJ2-1; TRBD2 aligns across 9 bases. This CDR3 is 14 amino acids long. Trimming at V came to 1 base and at J to 10 bases, leaving 5 bases not matched to a gene. Germline values: CDR1 LGHNT, CDR2 FRNRAP. The CDR3 DNA is TGTGCTAGTGGTTTGGGACTAGCGGAGCCCGAGCAGTTCTTC. It translates to CASGLGLAEPEQFF.

The chain is built from TRBV6-5 and TRBJ2-2; D may be TRBD1 (6 bases). The CDR3 is made up of 13 amino acids. Germline-derived CDR1 and CDR2 are MNHEY and SVGAGI. Trimming stripped 6 bases from V and 6 bases from J, with 11 bases between. The CDR3 is CASSRGPPGELFF. The CDR3 region has the DNA TGTGCCAGCAGCAGGGGCCCTCCCGGGGAGCTGTTTTTT.

Comment on this clonotype: A much larger clone differs by one base, so this may be a read error. The chain has TRBV7-6 and TRBJ2-7, with D unresolved. V was cut by 1 base and J by 9 bases, with 16 bases left in between. The CDR3 covers 14 residues. CDR1 is SGHVS, CDR2 FNYEAQ, per germline. The CDR3 is CASSLGNKSLRQYF. The CDR3 coding sequence is TGTGCCAGCAGCTTAGGCAACAAGAGCCTTCGGCAGTACTTC.

The genes are TRBV4-1 and TRBJ2-5; 8 bases match TRBD2. The V segment lost 0 bases and the J segment 5 bases; nucleotides outside the gene matches: 5. CDR3 length: 15 amino acids. Germline-derived CDR1 and CDR2 are MGHRA and YSYEKL. The CDR3 loop reads CASSQDSAGAETQYF. The CDR3 DNA reads as TGCGCCAGCAGCCAAGATTCAGCGGGGGCGGAGACCCAGTACTTC.

In its sample, this clonotype was seen many times. This chain connects TRBV12-3 or TRBV12-4 to TRBJ2-5; 7 positions agree with TRBD1. Unmatched junction bases numbered 4, after V lost 1 base and J lost 2 bases. The CDR3 is made up of 15 amino acids. CDR3 sequence reads: CASSLGDSSQETQYF. The CDR3 nucleotides are TGTGCCAGCAGTTTAGGGGACAGCTCTCAAGAGACCCAGTACTTC.

In the case of this clonotype: This may be a read error, as it is one base from a much larger clone. This chain connects TRBV4-2 to TRBJ2-4, with D possibly TRBD1 on 6 matching bases. Germline V gives CDR1 LGHNA, CDR2 YNFKEQ. The CDR3 is 16 residues long. This chain's CDR3 is CASSSKGVLAKNVQYF. The DNA for the CDR3 is TGTGCCAGCAGCTCAAAGGGGGTTTTAGCCAAAAACGTTCAGTACTTC.

This clonotype was counted once. The chain is built from TRBV5-1 and TRBJ2-2; D is undetermined. CDR3 length: 13 amino acids. V lost 5 bases to trimming and J lost 3 bases, with 8 bases between them. Germline assignment: CDR1 SGHRS and CDR2 YFSETQ. The DNA of the CDR3 is TGCGCCAGCAGACCCCAGGACACCGGGGAGCTGTTTTTT. It is translated as CASRPQDTGELFF.